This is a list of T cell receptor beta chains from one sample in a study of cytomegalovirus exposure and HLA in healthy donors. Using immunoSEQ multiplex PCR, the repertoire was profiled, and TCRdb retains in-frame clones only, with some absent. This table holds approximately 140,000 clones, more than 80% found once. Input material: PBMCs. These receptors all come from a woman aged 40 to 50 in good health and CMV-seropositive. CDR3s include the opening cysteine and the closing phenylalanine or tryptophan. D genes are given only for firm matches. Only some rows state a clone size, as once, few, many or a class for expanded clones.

CDR3nt: TGTGCCACCCATGGGAGGTTAAATCAGCCCCAGCATTTT; CDR3aa: CATHGRLNQPQHF; d_gene: NA; len: 13; v_gene: TRBV5-8; abundance: NA; j_gene: TRBJ1-5
CDR3nt: TGTGCCAGCAGTGTTGGAGTAGCCAAAAACATTCAGTACTTC; CDR3aa: CASSVGVAKNIQYF; d_gene: NA; len: 14; v_gene: TRBV6-1; abundance: NA; j_gene: TRBJ2-4
CDR3nt: TGTGCCAGCAGCCTCGCGGGCTCCTACAATGAGCAGTTCTTC; CDR3aa: CASSLAGSYNEQFF; d_gene: NA; len: 14; v_gene: TRBV7-9; abundance: NA; j_gene: TRBJ2-1
CDR3nt: TGTGCCAGCAGGGTAAACAGCTTAACTAATGAAAAACTGTTTTTT; CDR3aa: CASRVNSLTNEKLFF; d_gene: NA; len: 15; v_gene: TRBV6-6; abundance: NA; j_gene: TRBJ1-4
CDR3nt: TGTGCCAGCAGCTTAGAATCAGGGGCCACCTACGAGCAGTACTTC; CDR3aa: CASSLESGATYEQYF; d_gene: NA; len: 15; v_gene: TRBV7-9; abundance: few; j_gene: TRBJ2-7
CDR3nt: TGTGCCAGCAGCCCGGGGGGTCAGAATAGCGGCGAGCAGTTCTTC; CDR3aa: CASSPGGQNSGEQFF; d_gene: TRBD2; len: 15; v_gene: TRBV4-2; abundance: NA; j_gene: TRBJ2-1
CDR3nt: TGCGCCAGCAGCCTACCCGGAGCTATTAACACTGAAGCTTTCTTT; CDR3aa: CASSLPGAINTEAFF; d_gene: NA; len: 15; v_gene: TRBV4-1; abundance: NA; j_gene: TRBJ1-1
CDR3nt: TGTGCCAGCAGCGAGGGACAGGGAGCGAATTCACCCCTCCACTTT; CDR3aa: CASSEGQGANSPLHF; d_gene: TRBD1; len: 15; v_gene: TRBV9; abundance: NA; j_gene: TRBJ1-6
CDR3nt: TGCGCCAGCAGCTTGGGATTGAGGGGGCCTGGCTACGAGCAGTACTTC; CDR3aa: CASSLGLRGPGYEQYF; d_gene: TRBD1; len: 16; v_gene: TRBV5-1; abundance: few; j_gene: TRBJ2-7
CDR3nt: TGTGCCATCAGTGAGACCGTTAGCGGGAGGGTGCATGAGCAGTTCTTC; CDR3aa: CAISETVSGRVHEQFF; d_gene: TRBD2; len: 16; v_gene: TRBV10-3; abundance: NA; j_gene: TRBJ2-1
CDR3nt: TGTGCCAGCAGTCACTCCTACGAGCAGTACTTC; CDR3aa: CASSHSYEQYF; d_gene: NA; len: 11; v_gene: TRBV6-1; abundance: once; j_gene: TRBJ2-7
CDR3nt: TGTGCCAGCAGCTTAGCCGGGGAGCAGTACTTC; CDR3aa: CASSLAGEQYF; d_gene: NA; len: 11; v_gene: TRBV7-8; abundance: NA; j_gene: TRBJ2-5
CDR3nt: TGTGCCAGCAGGTTTCTAGCGGGAGGCACAGATACGCAGTATTTT; CDR3aa: CASRFLAGGTDTQYF; d_gene: TRBD2; len: 15; v_gene: TRBV2; abundance: few; j_gene: TRBJ2-3
CDR3nt: TGCAGCGTTCAAGAGGGGACAGGGAACACTGAAGCTTTCTTT; CDR3aa: CSVQEGTGNTEAFF; d_gene: TRBD1; len: 14; v_gene: TRBV29-1; abundance: NA; j_gene: TRBJ1-1
CDR3nt: TGCGCCAGCAGCTCTCAGGGGGCCTATGGCTACACCTTC; CDR3aa: CASSSQGAYGYTF; d_gene: TRBD1; len: 13; v_gene: TRBV5-1; abundance: NA; j_gene: TRBJ1-2
CDR3nt: TGTGCCAGTAGTACCCCACAGGGCGTGAACTATGGCTACACCTTC; CDR3aa: CASSTPQGVNYGYTF; d_gene: NA; len: 15; v_gene: TRBV19; abundance: NA; j_gene: TRBJ1-2
CDR3nt: TGCGCCAGCAGCTATGAGGACAGTGAAGCTTTCTTT; CDR3aa: CASSYEDSEAFF; d_gene: NA; len: 12; v_gene: TRBV5-1; abundance: NA; j_gene: TRBJ1-1
CDR3nt: TGCGCCAGCAGTGAGTACTCAGGGTCAGTTTTCTCTGGGGCCAACGTCCTGACTTTC; CDR3aa: CASSEYSGSVFSGANVLTF; d_gene: NA; len: 19; v_gene: TRBV10-2; abundance: NA; j_gene: TRBJ2-6
CDR3nt: TGTGCCAGCAGCTTGCGGTCGTGGGCGGGCGTTTACGAGCAGTACTTC; CDR3aa: CASSLRSWAGVYEQYF; d_gene: NA; len: 16; v_gene: TRBV5-6; abundance: NA; j_gene: TRBJ2-7
CDR3nt: TGTGCCAGCAGCTTGGCGGGACAGGGTAGAGCCGGGGAGCTGTTTTTT; CDR3aa: CASSLAGQGRAGELFF; d_gene: TRBD1; len: 16; v_gene: TRBV5-5; abundance: NA; j_gene: TRBJ2-2
CDR3nt: TGCGCCAGCAGCGCGGCACTAGCGGGAGGGATGGATACGCAGTATTTT; CDR3aa: CASSAALAGGMDTQYF; d_gene: TRBD2; len: 16; v_gene: TRBV5-1; abundance: NA; j_gene: TRBJ2-3
CDR3nt: TGCGCCAGCAGCTCCCATCCCGGGACAGGGGGCACTGAAGCTTTCTTT; CDR3aa: CASSSHPGTGGTEAFF; d_gene: TRBD1; len: 16; v_gene: TRBV5-1; abundance: NA; j_gene: TRBJ1-1
CDR3nt: TGTGCCAGCAGCTTAACTAGCGGCACCGGGGAGCTGTTTTTT; CDR3aa: CASSLTSGTGELFF; d_gene: TRBD2; len: 14; v_gene: TRBV11-3; abundance: NA; j_gene: TRBJ2-2